The rows below give T cell receptor beta chains drawn from one sample of a study of Ad26.COV2.S vaccination and SARS-CoV-2 variants. Here immunoSEQ multiplex PCR was the method, and the copy in TCRdb shows in-frame clones only, minus some. Here the sample spans 300,000 to 450,000 clones, around 84% being singletons. The source was peripheral blood, collected in a trial of Ad26.COV2.S vaccine versus placebo. The receptors come from a person aged 18-60 years who received the Ad26.COV2.S COVID-19 vaccine or a placebo. Both conserved end residues are part of each CDR3. Each record gives: J gene, D gene, clone size, V gene, CDR3 protein, CDR3 DNA. A D gene is named only where the DNA matches it firmly. Clone size, where shown, is once, few, many, or a class for clones that have expanded.

>TRBJ2-1|TRBD2|few|TRBV30
CAWSVSAGEPFSYNEQFF
TGTGCCTGGAGTGTTAGCGCGGGAGAGCCCTTCTCCTACAATGAGCAGTTCTTC
>TRBJ2-1|TRBD2|once|TRBV5-1
CASSLVASGGEQFF
TGCGCCAGCAGCTTGGTAGCTAGCGGGGGTGAGCAGTTCTTC
>TRBJ2-7|NA|NA|TRBV5-6
CASKSVGVASGEQYF
TGTGCCAGCAAGAGCGTTGGAGTAGCGTCGGGCGAGCAGTACTTC
>TRBJ1-3|NA|NA|TRBV2
CASVGPNSGNTIYF
TGTGCCAGCGTAGGGCCTAACTCTGGAAACACCATATATTTT
>TRBJ2-7|NA|NA|TRBV7-6
CASSLASGQNYEQYF
TGTGCCAGCAGCTTAGCTTCGGGACAAAACTACGAGCAGTACTTC
>TRBJ1-4|NA|NA|TRBV5-6
CASSRLGAAEDEKLFF
TGTGCCAGCAGTCGCTTGGGGGCGGCGGAAGATGAAAAACTGTTTTTT
>TRBJ2-2|NA|NA|TRBV7-2
CASSLASGAGTGELFF
TGTGCCAGCAGCTTAGCCTCGGGGGCCGGCACCGGGGAGCTGTTTTTT
>TRBJ1-6|NA|once|TRBV11-2
CASSLNPVSSYNSPLHF
TGTGCCAGCAGCTTAAACCCAGTCAGCTCCTATAATTCACCCCTCCACTTT
>TRBJ2-1|TRBD2|once|TRBV7-2
CASSSAGTSDNEQFF
TGTGCCAGCAGCTCAGCCGGGACTAGCGACAATGAGCAGTTCTTC
>TRBJ1-1|NA|NA|TRBV10-3
CAIGGGTEAFF
TGTGCCATCGGGGGGGGCACTGAAGCTTTCTTT
>TRBJ2-5|TRBD2|NA|TRBV27
CATQRGPQETQYF
TGTGCCACACAGCGGGGGCCCCAAGAGACCCAGTACTTC
>TRBJ2-7|NA|NA|TRBV25-1
CASEGRYEQYF
TGTGCCAGCGAGGGACGCTACGAGCAGTACTTC
>TRBJ1-5|NA|NA|TRBV5-1
CASSLEVNQPQHF
TGCGCCAGCAGCTTGGAGGTGAATCAGCCCCAGCATTTT
>TRBJ2-5|TRBD2|once|TRBV5-1
CASSFFAGGILSKTQYF
TGCGCCAGCAGCTTCTTCGCGGGGGGAATCCTATCGAAGACCCAGTACTTC
>TRBJ1-2|TRBD1|NA|TRBV6-2/TRBV6-3
CASSSRGQYYGYTF
TGTGCCAGCAGTTCCAGGGGGCAGTACTATGGCTACACCTTC
>TRBJ1-1|TRBD1|NA|TRBV29-1
CSVDRGRGNTEAFF
TGCAGCGTTGACAGGGGGCGAGGGAACACTGAAGCTTTCTTT
>TRBJ2-2|NA|NA|TRBV10-1
CASRAGGHTGELFF
TGCGCCAGTCGTGCCGGGGGACACACCGGGGAGCTGTTTTTT
>TRBJ2-3|TRBD2|NA|TRBV27
CASSRTSGSRDTQYF
TGTGCCAGCAGTAGGACTAGCGGGAGCAGAGATACGCAGTATTTT
>TRBJ2-7|TRBD2|NA|TRBV27
CASSSGTSGYEQYF
TGTGCCAGCAGTTCCGGGACTAGCGGCTACGAGCAGTACTTC
>TRBJ2-5|NA|NA|TRBV27
CASSLLGETQYF
TGTGCCAGCAGTTTACTCGGGGAGACCCAGTACTTC
>TRBJ1-4|TRBD1|NA|TRBV30
CAWRGDSPNEKLFF
TGTGCCTGGAGGGGGGACAGCCCGAATGAAAAACTGTTTTTT
>TRBJ2-7|NA|NA|TRBV5-8
CASSTGQNGEYEQYF
TGTGCCAGCAGCACCGGACAAAACGGCGAATACGAGCAGTACTTC
>TRBJ2-5|NA|once|TRBV29-1
CSAERARGETQYF
TGCAGCGCCGAGAGGGCCCGTGGGGAGACCCAGTACTTC
>TRBJ2-7|TRBD2|NA|TRBV5-1
CASSLPGLAGVRRSYEQYF
TGCGCCAGCAGCTTACCGGGACTAGCGGGAGTGAGGAGGTCCTACGAGCAGTACTTC
>TRBJ2-5|NA|NA|TRBV23-1
CASSQRAPGRQETQYF
TGCGCCAGCAGTCAACGGGCGCCGGGACGCCAAGAGACCCAGTACTTC
>TRBJ2-1|NA|NA|TRBV5-1
CASSLALANNEQFF
TGCGCCAGCAGCTTGGCTCTAGCGAACAATGAGCAGTTCTTC
>TRBJ1-3|NA|NA|TRBV5-1
CASSPSTGNSGNTIYF
TGCGCCAGCAGCCCTTCGACAGGTAACTCTGGAAACACCATATATTTT
>TRBJ2-7|TRBD1|NA|TRBV5-4
CASSLETGVGEQYF
TGTGCCAGCAGCTTGGAAACAGGGGTGGGGGAGCAGTACTTC
>TRBJ2-3|TRBD1|medium-sized|TRBV6-4
CASSDSSGGQGADTQYF
TGTGCCAGCAGTGACTCGAGTGGGGGACAGGGGGCAGATACGCAGTATTTT
>TRBJ2-7|TRBD1|NA|TRBV4-1
CASSQDLREQGLTYEQYF
TGCGCCAGCAGCCAAGACCTCCGCGAACAGGGGCTAACCTACGAGCAGTACTTC
>TRBJ1-1|TRBD1|few|TRBV30
CAWSQTGISEAFF
TGTGCCTGGAGTCAGACAGGGATCTCTGAAGCTTTCTTT
>TRBJ1-4|TRBD1|NA|TRBV7-2
CASSLAGRGNEKLFF
TGTGCCAGCAGCTTAGCCGGCAGGGGGAATGAAAAACTGTTTTTT
>TRBJ2-7|NA|once|TRBV28
CASSYHTLGEQYF
TGTGCCAGCAGTTATCATACCCTGGGGGAGCAGTACTTC
>TRBJ2-3|TRBD2|NA|TRBV9
CASSVGGRGTDTQYF
TGTGCCAGCAGCGTGGGCGGGAGGGGAACAGATACGCAGTATTTT
>TRBJ2-7|TRBD2|NA|TRBV4-1
CASSQGGGTGTGYEQYF
TGCGCCAGCAGCCAAGGCGGGGGAACCGGGACTGGCTACGAGCAGTACTTC
>TRBJ2-7|NA|NA|TRBV3-1/TRBV3-2
CASSPGGGYEQYF
TGTGCCAGCAGCCCCGGAGGCGGGTATGAGCAGTACTTC
>TRBJ1-4|TRBD1|NA|TRBV15
CATSGNRQGNEKLFF
TGTGCCACCAGCGGAAATCGACAGGGGAATGAAAAACTGTTTTTT
>TRBJ2-3|NA|once|TRBV6-2/TRBV6-3
CASSSASRTDTQYF
TGTGCCAGCAGTTCTGCCTCACGCACAGATACGCAGTATTTT
>TRBJ1-6|TRBD1|NA|TRBV5-1
CASSLQGVGAPLHF
TGCGCCAGCAGCTTACAGGGGGTTGGGGCACCCCTCCACTTT
>TRBJ1-6|NA|NA|TRBV9
CASSVDPVGNSPLHF
TGTGCCAGCAGCGTAGACCCGGTAGGGAATTCACCCCTCCACTTT
>TRBJ2-5|NA|NA|TRBV29-1
CSVKKETQYF
TGCAGCGTTAAGAAGGAGACCCAGTACTTC